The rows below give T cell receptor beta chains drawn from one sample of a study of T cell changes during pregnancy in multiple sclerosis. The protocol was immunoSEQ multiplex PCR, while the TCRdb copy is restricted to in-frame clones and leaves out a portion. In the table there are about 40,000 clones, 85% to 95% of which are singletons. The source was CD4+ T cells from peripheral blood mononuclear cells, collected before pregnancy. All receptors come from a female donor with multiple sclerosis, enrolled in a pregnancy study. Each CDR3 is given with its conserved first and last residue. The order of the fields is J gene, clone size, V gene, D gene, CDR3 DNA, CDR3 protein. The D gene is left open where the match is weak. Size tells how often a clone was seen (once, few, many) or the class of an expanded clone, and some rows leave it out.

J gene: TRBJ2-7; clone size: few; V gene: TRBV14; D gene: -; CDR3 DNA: TGTGCCAGCAGCCAGGACTCTGTCTACGAGCAGTACTTC; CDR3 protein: CASSQDSVYEQYF
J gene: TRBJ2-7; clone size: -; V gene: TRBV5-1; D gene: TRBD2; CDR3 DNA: TGCGCCAGCAGCCCGGGACTAGCGGGAGGATTGTACGAGCAGTACTTC; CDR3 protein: CASSPGLAGGLYEQYF
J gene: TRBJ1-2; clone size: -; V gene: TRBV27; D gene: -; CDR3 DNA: TGTGCCAGCAGTTCCAGGGGATTGAGCTACACCTTC; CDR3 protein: CASSSRGLSYTF
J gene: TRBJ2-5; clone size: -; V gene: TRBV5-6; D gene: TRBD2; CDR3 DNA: TGTGCCAGCAGCTACCCCCTAGCGGGAGCGGAGACCCAGTACTTC; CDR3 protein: CASSYPLAGAETQYF
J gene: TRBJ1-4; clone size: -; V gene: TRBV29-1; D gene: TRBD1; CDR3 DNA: TGCAGCGCGGGACCCGGGACAGGGGGAAATGAAAAACTGTTTTTT; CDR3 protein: CSAGPGTGGNEKLFF
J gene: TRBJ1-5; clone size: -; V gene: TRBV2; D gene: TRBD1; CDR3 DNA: TGTGCCAGCAGTACAGACAGGGACAGGGTTAGGATGGGTCAGCCCCAGCATTTT; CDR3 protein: CASSTDRDRVRMGQPQHF
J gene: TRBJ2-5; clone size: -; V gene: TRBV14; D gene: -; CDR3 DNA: TGTGCCAGCAGCCCCGGTCAGCTGAGCGTAGAGACCCAGTACTTC; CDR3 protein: CASSPGQLSVETQYF
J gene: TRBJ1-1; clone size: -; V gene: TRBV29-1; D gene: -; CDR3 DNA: TGCAGCGTTGGGGCAGGGGCCACTGAAGCTTTCTTT; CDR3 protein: CSVGAGATEAFF
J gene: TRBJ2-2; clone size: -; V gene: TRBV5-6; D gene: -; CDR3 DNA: TGTGCCAGCAGCTTTCTCTTGAGGCGCTCTGGGGCAGGGGAGCTGTTTTTT; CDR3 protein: CASSFLLRRSGAGELFF
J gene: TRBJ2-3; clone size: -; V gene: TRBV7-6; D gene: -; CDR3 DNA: TGTGCCAGCAGCGCCCCGGCGGTCCCGGCGCAGTATTTT; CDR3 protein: CASSAPAVPAQYF
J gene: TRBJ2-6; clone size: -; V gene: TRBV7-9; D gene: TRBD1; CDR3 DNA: TGTGCCAGCAGCTTAACCCAGGGGGCAGGGGGGGCCAACGTCCTGACTTTC; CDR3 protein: CASSLTQGAGGANVLTF
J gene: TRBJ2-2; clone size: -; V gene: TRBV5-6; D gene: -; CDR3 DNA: TGTGCCAGCAGCTTGGTTCTAGCGCGGGGAACCGGGGAGCTGTTTTTT; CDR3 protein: CASSLVLARGTGELFF
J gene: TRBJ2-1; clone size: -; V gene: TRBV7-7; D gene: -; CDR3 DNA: TGTGCTAGCAGCCCTCAGGGTGGCTCCTACAATGAGCAGTTCTTC; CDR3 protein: CASSPQGGSYNEQFF
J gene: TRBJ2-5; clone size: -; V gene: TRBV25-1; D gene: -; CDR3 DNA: TGTGCCAGCAGTGAAACCGGCAGGGTAGAGACCCAGTACTTC; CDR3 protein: CASSETGRVETQYF
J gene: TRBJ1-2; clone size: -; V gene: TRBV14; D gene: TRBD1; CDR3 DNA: TGTGCCAGCAGCCAAGTCCGGACAGGGGCGATTGACTATGGCTACACCTTC; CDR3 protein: CASSQVRTGAIDYGYTF
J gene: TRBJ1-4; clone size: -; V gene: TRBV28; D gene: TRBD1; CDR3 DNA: TGTGCCAGCAGAACCGGGACAGCTTTTAATGAAAAACTGTTTTTT; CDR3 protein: CASRTGTAFNEKLFF
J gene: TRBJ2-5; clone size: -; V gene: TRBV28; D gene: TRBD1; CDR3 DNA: TGTGCCAGCAGATCACCAAGGGGGCGAAGTGAGACCCAGTACTTC; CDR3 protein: CASRSPRGRSETQYF
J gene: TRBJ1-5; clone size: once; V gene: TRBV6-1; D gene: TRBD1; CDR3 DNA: TGTGCCAGCATAAACAGGGGTTATAGCAATCAGCCCCAGCATTTT; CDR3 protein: CASINRGYSNQPQHF
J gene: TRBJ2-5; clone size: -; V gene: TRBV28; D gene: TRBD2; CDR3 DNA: TGTGCCAGCAGTTTATTCCCAACAGCGGGGGCGGGGGAGACCCAGTACTTC; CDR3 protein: CASSLFPTAGAGETQYF
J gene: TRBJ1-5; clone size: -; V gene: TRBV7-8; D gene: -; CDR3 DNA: TGTGCCAGCAGCTTCCGTGACAGTTTCAATCAGCCCCAGCATTTT; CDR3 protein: CASSFRDSFNQPQHF
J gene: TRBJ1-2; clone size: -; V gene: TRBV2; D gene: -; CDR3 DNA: TGTGCCAGCAGTGAAAATGGTCAGGGTGGCTACACCTTC; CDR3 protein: CASSENGQGGYTF
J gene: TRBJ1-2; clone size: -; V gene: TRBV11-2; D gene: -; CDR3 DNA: TGTGCCAGCAGCTTATCGCGGGGATCAGCTAATAACTATGGCTACACCTTC; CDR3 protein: CASSLSRGSANNYGYTF
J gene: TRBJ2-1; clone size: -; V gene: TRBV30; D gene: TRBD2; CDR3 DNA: TGTGCCTGGAACCTTAAATCTAGCGAGCGGGGGAATGAGCAGTTCTTC; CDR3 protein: CAWNLKSSERGNEQFF
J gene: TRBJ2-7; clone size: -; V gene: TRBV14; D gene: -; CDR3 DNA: TGTGCCAGCAGCCAAGATCCCCCCAACTACGAGCAGTACTTC; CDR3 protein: CASSQDPPNYEQYF
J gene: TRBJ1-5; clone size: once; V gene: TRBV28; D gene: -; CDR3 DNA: TGTGCCAGCAGGGGCGCACGACAGCCCCAGCATTTT; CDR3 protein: CASRGARQPQHF
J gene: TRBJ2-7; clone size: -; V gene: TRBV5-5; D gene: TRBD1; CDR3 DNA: TGTGCCAGCAGCCAAATTCCCGGGACAGCCTCCTACGAGCAGTACTTC; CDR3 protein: CASSQIPGTASYEQYF
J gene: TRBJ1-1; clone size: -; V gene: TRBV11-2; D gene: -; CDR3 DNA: TGTGCCAGCAGTCCCACCCAAGACAGAAGGACTGAAGCTTTCTTT; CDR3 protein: CASSPTQDRRTEAFF
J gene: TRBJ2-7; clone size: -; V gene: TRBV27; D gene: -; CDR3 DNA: TGTGCCAGCAGTTTTGAGGGGAGGTCCTACGAGCAGTACTTC; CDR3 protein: CASSFEGRSYEQYF
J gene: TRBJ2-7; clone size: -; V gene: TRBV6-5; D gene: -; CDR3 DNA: TGTGCCAGCAGTTATACAGGGACCTACGAGCAGTACTTC; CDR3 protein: CASSYTGTYEQYF
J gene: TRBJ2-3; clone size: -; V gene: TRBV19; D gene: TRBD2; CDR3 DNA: TGTGCCACCCAGGCTAGCGGGAGTATTGGCGATACGCAGTATTTT; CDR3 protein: CATQASGSIGDTQYF
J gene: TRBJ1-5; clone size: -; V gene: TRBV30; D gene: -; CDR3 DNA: TGTGCCTGGAGTGTTGGGGGAGGGAGCAATCAGCCCCAGCATTTT; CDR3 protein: CAWSVGGGSNQPQHF
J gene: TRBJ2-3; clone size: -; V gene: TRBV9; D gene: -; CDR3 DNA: TGTGCCAGCAGCGTAGGAGTCAATGTAGGCACAGATACGCAGTATTTT; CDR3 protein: CASSVGVNVGTDTQYF
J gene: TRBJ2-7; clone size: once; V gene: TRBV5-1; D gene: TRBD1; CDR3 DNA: TGCGCCAGCAGCTATACGGGACAGTCTATTGAGCAGTACTTC; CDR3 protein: CASSYTGQSIEQYF
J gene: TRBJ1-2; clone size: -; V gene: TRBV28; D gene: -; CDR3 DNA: TGTGCCAGCAGTTTAGCAGGGCAGGGAAACTATGGCTACACCTTC; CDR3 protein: CASSLAGQGNYGYTF
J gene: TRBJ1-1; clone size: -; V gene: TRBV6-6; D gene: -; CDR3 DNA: TGTGCCAGCAGTTACCGGCCAGGGGACACTGAAGCTTTCTTT; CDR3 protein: CASSYRPGDTEAFF
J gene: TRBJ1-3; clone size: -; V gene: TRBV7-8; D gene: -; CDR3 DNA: TGTGCCAGCAGCTTAGCGCGGGAAGGGCCACCCGCCTCTGGAAACACCATATATTTT; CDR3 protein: CASSLAREGPPASGNTIYF
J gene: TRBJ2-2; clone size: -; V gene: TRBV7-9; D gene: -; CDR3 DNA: TGTGCCAGCAGCTTGACAGGTCTCACCGGGGAGCTGTTTTTT; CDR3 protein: CASSLTGLTGELFF
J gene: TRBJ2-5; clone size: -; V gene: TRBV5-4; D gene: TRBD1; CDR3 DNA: TGTGCCAGCAGCTCCGGGACAGGCGTTTCCCAGTACTTC; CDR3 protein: CASSSGTGVSQYF
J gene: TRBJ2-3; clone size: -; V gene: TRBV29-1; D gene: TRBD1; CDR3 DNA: TGCAGCCTATGGACAGGGGGCTTAGGAGATACGCAGTATTTT; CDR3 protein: CSLWTGGLGDTQYF
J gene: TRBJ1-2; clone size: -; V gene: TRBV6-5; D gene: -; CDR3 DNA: TGTGCCAGCAGTTACAGCTCAGGGGTCGGAAGCTACACCTTC; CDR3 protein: CASSYSSGVGSYTF
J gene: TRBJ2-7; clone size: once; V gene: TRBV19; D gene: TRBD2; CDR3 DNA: TGTGCCAGTAGTTCTAGCGGGACCTTCCTCTACGAGCAGTACTTC; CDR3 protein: CASSSSGTFLYEQYF
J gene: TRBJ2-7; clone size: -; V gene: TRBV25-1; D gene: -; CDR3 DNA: TGTGCCAGCAGGGGGGGAACGTCTTACGAGCAGTACTTC; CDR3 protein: CASRGGTSYEQYF
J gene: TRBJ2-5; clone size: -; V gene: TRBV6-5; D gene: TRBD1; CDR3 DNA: TGTGCCAGCAGGCGGGACAGGGGGCTCCAAGAGACCCAGTACTTC; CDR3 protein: CASRRDRGLQETQYF
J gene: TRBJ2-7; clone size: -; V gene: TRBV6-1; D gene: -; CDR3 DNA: TGTGCCAGCAGTGCTACAGGGGGGGGCTACGAGCAGTACTTC; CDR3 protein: CASSATGGGYEQYF
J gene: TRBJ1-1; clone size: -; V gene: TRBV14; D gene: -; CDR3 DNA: TGTGCCAGCAGCCTACTTGGGGAGAGGGGGGAAGCTTTCTTT; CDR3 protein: CASSLLGERGEAFF
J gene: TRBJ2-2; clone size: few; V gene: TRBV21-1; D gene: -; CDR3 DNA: TGTGCCAGCGGAGGGACAGGGACTACCGGGGAGCTGTTTTTT; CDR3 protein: CASGGTGTTGELFF
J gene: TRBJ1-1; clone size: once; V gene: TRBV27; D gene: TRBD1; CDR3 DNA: TGTGCCAGCAGGAACAGGGGGCTTCACACTGAAGCTTTCTTT; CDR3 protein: CASRNRGLHTEAFF
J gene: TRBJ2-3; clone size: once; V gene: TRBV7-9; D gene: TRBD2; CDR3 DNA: TGTGCCAGCACGGGGGCCTTAGGGACTAGCGGTACAGATACGCAGTATTTT; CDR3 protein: CASTGALGTSGTDTQYF
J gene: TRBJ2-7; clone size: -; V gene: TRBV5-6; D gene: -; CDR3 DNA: TGTGCCAGCAGCCGAACCGCCGATTCCTACTACGAGCAGTACTTC; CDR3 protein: CASSRTADSYYEQYF